This T cell receptor beta chain is from a study of CD8 T cells in ankylosing spondylitis (dated by TCRdb to 2016 to 2017). About the study as a whole: T cell receptor beta repertoires were profiled in healthy donors and ankylosing spondylitis patients so that disease-linked TCR variants could be found. The whole study cohort included 85 to 120 healthy donors and about two dozen ankylosing spondylitis patients. Peripheral blood was sampled, and synovial fluid was also collected from ankylosing spondylitis patients. Paper-wide results and their limitations: A TCR beta motif made up of several highly homologous amino acid variants appeared to be characteristic of blood from ankylosing spondylitis patients. Some motif variants were previously reported in synovial fluid and blood of reactive arthritis patients, suggesting common disease-initiation mechanisms. The disease-linked clones were reported to be significantly enriched in matched synovial fluid samples from ankylosing spondylitis patients. In peripheral blood, the disease-linked clones were found at relatively low frequencies and had a CD8+ phenotype.

The germline V gene provides CDR1 MNHEY and CDR2 SVGAGI. V gives up 0 bases and J gives up 4 bases, and the segment between their germline ends measures 16 bases. The CDR3 runs 17 residues from the cysteine to the phenylalanine. Of the read, only the CDR3 DNA is kept; its 51 bases are in frame from base 1. This clonotype was recorded many times. It has no known antigen specificity. No qualities accompany the bases; no much larger clone lies one base away. TCRdb shows the sequencer as Illumina HiSeq 2500. Quantitative 5'-RACE with molecular barcodes was used to prepare TCR beta libraries. Per the authors' processing: A new computational method, built on a probabilistic model of VDJ rearrangement, was used to identify disease-linked TCR variants. TCRdb reprocessing: public reads trimmed at Q25 with fastp, clones called with MiXCR, in-frame beta chains kept. All rows with the same CDR3 protein become a single entry with the most common DNA and genes. In this record, the V and J calls reflect TCRdb's handling and not the investigators' own analysis. The sample table lists 210,000 or so distinct CDR3 sequences, around 24% of them with a count of one. In total, the top ten clones hold 5% to 7.5% of the sample.

This TCR was sampled from a male donor with ankylosing spondylitis or in good health (not recorded which). Material: blood, either unsorted or a sorted T cell fraction (not recorded which). Recombination connected TRBV6-5 to TRBJ1-3, with a tentative D gene TRBD1 over 6 matching bases. The CDR3 here reads CASSYSKYRVGGNTIYF. Read as DNA, the sequence is TGTGCCAGCAGTTACTCGAAATACAGGGTGGGAGGAAACACCATATATTTT.